A single sample is the source of the 23 T cell receptor beta chains below, sequenced in a study of cytomegalovirus exposure and HLA in healthy donors. PCR amplification relied on 60 Vbeta primers (plus 13 Jbeta primers). The repertoire was sequenced with immunoSEQ multiplex PCR; TCRdb's copy has only in-frame clones and lacks some. The repertoire has some 65,000 clones, more than 60% of them found once; the top ten carry 20% to 25%. The sequenced sample consisted of PBMCs. The origin of the receptors is a woman between 35 and 50 years old in good health and CMV-seropositive.

V is TRBV5-1 and J is TRBJ2-3; D is possibly TRBD1 (6 bases). Germline CDR1 and CDR2: SGHRS and YFSETQ. CDR3 length equals 13 residues. The V end was cut by 3 bases, the J end by 4 bases, with 9 bases between. The CDR3 here is CASSSQGPDTQYF. CDR3 DNA: TGCGCCAGCAGCTCACAGGGACCAGATACGCAGTATTTT.

The rearrangement joins TRBV18 to TRBJ2-1, with 9 bases matching TRBD2. The germline CDR1 and CDR2 sequences are KGHSH and LQKENI. Unmatched junction bases numbered 6, after V lost 0 bases and J lost 6 bases. This CDR3 spans 16 amino acids. The chain's CDR3 is CASSPPGGGASNEQFF. CDR3 DNA sequence: TGTGCCAGCTCACCACCTGGCGGGGGGGCCTCCAATGAGCAGTTCTTC.

This sequence joins TRBV27 and TRBJ2-7, with 8 nucleotides matching TRBD1. This CDR3 is built from 18 residues. CDR1 and CDR2 (germline): MNHEY, SMNVEV (reference sequence). With 6 bases clipped from V and 0 bases from J, the junction kept 16 bases outside the gene matches. This CDR3 reads CASRAGTGLRGSSYEQYF. CDR3 sequence (DNA): TGTGCCAGCAGGGCCGGGACAGGCCTTCGGGGAAGCTCCTACGAGCAGTACTTC.

V and J are TRBV28 and TRBJ2-3; D not certain. This CDR3 region has 14 residues. Germline-derived CDR1 and CDR2 are MDHEN and SYDVKM. V was shortened by 5 bases and J by 2 bases, with 11 bases between the two germline ends. In nucleotides, the CDR3 is TGTGCCAGCAGTCCCCCGGTAGTCACAGATACGCAGTATTTT. It yields the protein CASSPPVVTDTQYF.

The chain is built from TRBV4-1 and TRBJ1-2; perhaps TRBD1 as D (5 bases). CDR1 and CDR2 (germline): MGHRA, YSYEKL. The CDR3 runs to 14 residues. Trimming stripped 1 base from V and 4 bases from J, with 10 bases between. The CDR3: CASSQGDSGYGYTF. CDR3 nucleotides: TGCGCCAGCAGCCAAGGAGACAGTGGCTATGGCTACACCTTC.

Notes on this clone: One junction end does not reproduce the germline sequence, and a read error may be involved. V gene TRBV19 combines with J gene TRBJ2-1, with 9 bases matching TRBD1. The CDR3 loop spans 15 amino acids. From germline, CDR1 is LNHDA and CDR2 SQIVND (reference sequence). The CDR3 DNA reads TGTACCAGTAGTCCATTGGACAGGGGCAACAATGAGCAGTTCTTC. As protein: CTSSPLDRGNNEQFF. The variable domain in full, with the rest retrieved from reference TRBV19 and TRBJ2-1, is DGGITQSPKYLFRKEGQNVTLSCEQNLNHDAMYWYRQDPGQGLRLIYYSQIVNDFQKGDIAEGYSVSREKKESFPLTVTSAQKNPTAFYLCTSSPLDRGNNEQFFGPGTRLTVL.

The chain uses TRBV6-5 and TRBJ1-1; D remains ambiguous. The germline CDR1 and CDR2 sequences are MNHEY and SVGAGI. The CDR3 totals 12 residues. Trimming removed 6 bases at V and 3 bases at J, with 8 bases between. The CDR3 loop is CASRATYTEAFF. For the CDR3, the DNA is TGTGCCAGCAGGGCAACGTACACTGAAGCTTTCTTT.

This clone was seen only a few times. The chain couples TRBV5-6 to TRBJ1-2, with D possibly matching TRBD1 (5 bases). The CDR3 length is 12 residues. V was pared by 0 bases and J by 6 bases, with 6 bases between. Germline CDR1 SGHDT, CDR2 YYEEEE. The CDR3 protein is CASSLGQNGYTF. As DNA, the CDR3 is TGTGCCAGCAGCTTGGGACAGAATGGCTACACCTTC.

The chain recombines TRBV5-1 with TRBJ2-5; D is undetermined. Germline V gene sequence: CDR1 SGHRS, CDR2 YFSETQ. CDR3 length: 14 residues. V lost 4 bases and J lost 2, with 12 bases in between. CDR3 residues: CASSTPDGQETQYF. CDR3 nucleotide sequence: TGCGCCAGCAGCACGCCCGACGGGCAAGAGACCCAGTACTTC.

V usage is TRBV6-6 and J usage is TRBJ1-1; no firm D call. Between the trimmed V and J ends, which lost 0 bases and 11 bases, there was a span of 13 bases. Germline assignment: CDR1 MNHNY and CDR2 SVGAGI (reference sequence). The CDR3 sequence is 13 residues long. DNA for the CDR3: TGTGCCAGCAGTTACTCACGGCCGGGGAAGGCTTTCTTT. This sequence encodes CASSYSRPGKAFF.

V usage is TRBV5-1 and J usage is TRBJ1-1; D is possibly TRBD1 (5 bases). The V end was cut by 0 bases, the J end by 5 bases, with 8 bases between. CDR1 and CDR2 from the germline V gene are SGHRS and YFSETQ. The CDR3 is 13 residues long. The CDR3, as DNA: TGCGCCAGCAGCTTGGCAGGGTATACTGAAGCTTTCTTT. It yields the protein CASSLAGYTEAFF. The whole variable domain, filled in from reference TRBV5-1 and TRBJ1-1, reads KAGVTQTPRYLIKTRGQQVTLSCSPISGHRSVSWYQQTPGQGLQFLFEYFSETQRNKGNFPGRFSGRQFSNSRSEMNVSTLELGDSALYLCASSLAGYTEAFFGQGTRLTVV.

V gene TRBV27 combines with J gene TRBJ2-1, with 11 bases that match TRBD1. The CDR3 sequence is 16 residues long. The junction had 8 bases not matched to a gene; V was cut back by 5 bases and J by 5 bases. CDR1 MNHEY and CDR2 SMNVEV come from the germline V gene (reference sequence). The chain's CDR3 is CASSPEGQGAHNEQFF. CDR3 in DNA: TGTGCCAGCAGTCCCGAAGGACAGGGGGCTCACAATGAGCAGTTCTTC.

This sequence joins TRBV27 and TRBJ2-1, with a possible D match to TRBD1 (5 bases). The CDR3 spans 12 residues. V was clipped by 3 bases and J by 8 bases, with 8 bases between them. The germline gives CDR1 MNHEY, CDR2 SMNVEV (reference sequence). The CDR3 DNA reads TGTGCCAGCAGTTTTGGGGCCGATGAGCAGTTCTTC. This sequence encodes CASSFGADEQFF.

V gene TRBV7-8 combines with J gene TRBJ2-7, with TRBD2 identical over 12 bases. Germline lookup yields CDR1 SGHVS and CDR2 FQNEAQ. CDR3 length: 16 amino acids. The ends lost 5 bases at V and 6 bases at J; junction bases unmatched: 11. DNA of the CDR3: TGTGCCAGCAGCCGACCAGGACTAGCGGGGTACCTCGAGCAGTACTTC. This encodes CASSRPGLAGYLEQYF. The full variable domain, completed using reference TRBV7-8 and TRBJ2-7, is GAGVSQSPRYKVAKRGQDVALRCDPISGHVSLFWYQQALGQGPEFLTYFQNEAQLDKSGLPSDRFFAERPEGSVSTLKIQRTQQEDSAVYLCASSRPGLAGYLEQYFGPGTRLTVT.

This chain uses TRBV5-1 with TRBJ1-2, with 8 bases fitting TRBD1. Germline assignment: CDR1 SGHRS and CDR2 YFSETQ. The junction had 9 bases not matched to a gene; V was cut back by 0 bases and J by 8 bases. CDR3 size: 15 residues. The CDR3 DNA is TGCGCCAGCAGCTTGGGGGTAGGACAGGGCGGAGGCTACACCTTC. This codes for CASSLGVGQGGGYTF.

The gene calls are TRBV20-1 and TRBJ2-7; TRBD2 matches 8 bases. The junction had 7 bases not matched to a gene; V was cut back by 4 bases and J by 11 bases. There are 11 residues in the CDR3. CDR1 and CDR2 (germline): DFQATT, SNEGSKA (reference sequence). The CDR3 here is CSANPGGAEYF. The CDR3 DNA follows: TGCAGTGCTAACCCGGGGGGGGCAGAGTACTTC.

V and J are TRBV2 and TRBJ1-6, with D hard to call. Trimming cost V 2 bases and J 2 bases, with 13 bases left between them. This CDR3 comprises 17 residues. In germline, CDR1 is SNHLY, CDR2 FYNNEI. CDR3 nucleotide sequence: TGTGCCAGCAGTGAAAGAGGTCCCCGCGCCTATAATTCACCCCTCCACTTT. Encoded protein: CASSERGPRAYNSPLHF.

The chain has TRBV5-1 and TRBJ2-1, with unresolved D. The CDR3 consists of 16 residues. The V and J ends lost 1 base and 4 bases respectively, with 15 bases between them. Germline CDR1 is SGHRS and CDR2 is YFSETQ. For the CDR3, the DNA is TGCGCCAGCAGCTTGTATTTTGGCAGGTCGTACAATGAGCAGTTCTTC. This sequence encodes CASSLYFGRSYNEQFF.

V is TRBV30 and J is TRBJ2-3; 9 bases line up with TRBD2. CDR1 and CDR2 from the germline V gene are GTSNPN and SVGIG (reference sequence). V shed 1 base and J 0 bases; nucleotides not matched to a gene: 8. The CDR3 extends over 17 amino acids. The CDR3 DNA follows: TGTGCCTGGAGTGGGGTTGCGGGGGGGTATAGCACAGATACGCAGTATTTT. It specifies CAWSGVAGGYSTDTQYF.

This chain connects TRBV21-1 to TRBJ1-2; the table's D gene call, TRBD1, was not cross checked with the DNA. TRBV21-1 is tagged as a pseudogene. The CDR3 has 16 residues. In DNA form, the CDR3 reads TGTGCCAGCAGCAAAGCGGGGCGACAGTCTAACTATGGCTACACCTTC. Its protein is CASSKAGRQSNYGYTF.

The rearrangement uses TRBV6-5 and TRBJ1-2, with 8 bases lining up with TRBD1. Looked up from germline, CDR1 is MNHEY and CDR2 is SVGAGI. The CDR3 totals 14 residues. The V and J ends lost 6 bases and 4 bases, in that order; junction bases with no gene match: 7. The CDR3 here is CASSNDRGPYGYTF. CDR3 nucleotides: TGTGCCAGCAGCAACGACAGGGGACCCTATGGCTACACCTTC.

CDR3 coding DNA: TGTGCCACACAGGGGCCCTATGGCTACACCTTC. This sequence encodes CATQGPYGYTF. The J gene is TRBJ1-2, the V gene TRBV10-3; TRBD1 matches at 7 bases. The CDR3 consists of 11 residues. CDR1 ENHRY and CDR2 SYGVKD come from the germline V gene. J lost 4 bases, V lost 10 bases, and 3 bases had no gene match.

The chain uses TRBV4-1 and TRBJ1-1; TRBD1 might be the D (5 bases). The CDR3 extends over 12 amino acids. The germline CDR1 and CDR2 sequences are MGHRA and YSYEKL. The V end lost 0 bases, the J end lost 10 bases, and 9 bases lay between the germline ends. The CDR3 nucleotides read TGCGCCAGCAGCCAAGAGCGGGGCGCAGCTTTCTTT. Protein sequence: CASSQERGAAFF.